Each of the 21 T cell receptor beta chains below was sequenced from the same sample in a study of regulatory T cells in long-lasting Graves disease. Described time point: persistent/refractory GD, antithyroid drugs over 5 years with positive TRAb. Preparation of the TCR library used RNA extracted from PBMCs. Researchers made TCR beta libraries by using iRepertoire HTBI primers and running Arm-PCR on CDR3 regions. TCRdb fed the multiplex PCR reads into MiXCR, producing one record per CDR3 protein. Of roughly 360,000 distinct CDR3 sequences listed, 20% to 25% are singletons. Here the sequenced sample was peripheral blood mononuclear cells (PBMCs), taken when the disease was refractory, from a patient treated with antithyroid drugs. These receptors came from a woman in her forties with Graves disease.

In the case of this clonotype: The CDR3 ends on some other residue instead of the conserved phenylalanine or tryptophan, so this is likely a read error. The DNA is left out, because the CDR3 cannot be placed on it with certainty; the CDR3 is given as TCRdb lists it. The chain couples TRBV6-5 to TRBJ1-6; the table's D call of TRBD1 was not tested on the DNA. The CDR3 is 13 amino acids long, termini counted. In germline, CDR1 is MNHEY, CDR2 SVGAGI. The chain's CDR3 is CASSSTTSEQVHL.

This clonotype has just a few counts. This sequence joins TRBV29-1 and TRBJ2-4, with a weak D call TRBD2 (6 bases). The germline CDR1 and CDR2 sequences are SQVTM and ANQGSEA. CDR3 size: 11 residues. Trimming shortened V by 5 bases and J by 12 bases, and 14 bases separated the two germline ends. This CDR3 is CSVSSLANQYF. In DNA form, the CDR3 reads TGCAGCGTTTCGTCCCTAGCGAATCAGTACTTC.

V gene TRBV27 combines with J gene TRBJ2-6; a possible D gene is TRBD1 (6 bases). Germline-derived CDR1 and CDR2 are MNHEY and SMNVEV (reference sequence). Trimming pared 0 bases from V and 5 bases from J, leaving 17 bases between. The CDR3 contains 18 residues. CDR3 sequence reads: CASSLSRSGALRANVLTF. As DNA, the CDR3 is TGTGCCAGCAGTTTATCGAGATCAGGGGCGCTTCGGGCCAACGTCCTGACTTTC.

This clonotype turned up a few times. The chain combines TRBV6-1 with TRBJ2-7; D unclear. Deletions cut 10 bases from V and 2 bases from J, with 9 bases between. Looked up from germline, CDR1 is MNHNS and CDR2 is SASEGT. CDR3 length: 11 amino acids. The CDR3, as DNA: TGTGCCACACTTCATGCCTACGAGCAGTACTTC. Encoded protein: CATLHAYEQYF.

In DNA, the CDR3 is TGTGCCAGCAAGCGGGGGCACACCGGGGAGCTGTTTTTT. This translates into CASKRGHTGELFF. The chain is built from TRBV28 and TRBJ2-2; 8 nucleotides line up with TRBD2. Germline V CDR1 and CDR2: MDHEN, SYDVKM. V shed 7 bases and J 3 bases; nucleotides not matched to a gene: 1. The CDR3 sequence is 13 residues long. The full variable domain, with the rest looked up from reference TRBV28 and TRBJ2-2, is DVKVTQSSRYLVKRTGEKVFLECVQDMDHENMFWYRQDPGLGLRLIYFSYDVKMKEKGDIPEGYSVSREKKERFSLILESASTNQTSMYLCASKRGHTGELFFGEGSRLTVL.

This clonotype was observed at least ten times. The genes are TRBV20-1 and TRBJ2-7, with 7 bases fitting TRBD1. V lost 0 bases, J lost 3 bases, and 5 bases stayed unmatched. The CDR3 covers 14 residues. From germline, CDR1 is DFQATT and CDR2 SNEGSKA (reference sequence). CDR3 region: CSARDGTEDYEQYF. The CDR3 DNA sequence: TGCAGTGCTAGAGATGGGACAGAAGACTACGAGCAGTACTTC.

The CDR3, as DNA: TGCGCCAGCAGCTTGGACGCACGGGCCAAAAACATTCAGTACTTC. Amino acids: CASSLDARAKNIQYF. The chain has TRBV5-1 and TRBJ2-4; D is unresolved. CDR3 size: 15 residues. V gave up 0 bases and J gave up 1 base, with 8 bases separating them. Per germline, CDR1 SGHRS and CDR2 YFSETQ.

V and J are TRBV29-1 and TRBJ1-1; unclear D gene. Germline V gene data show CDR1 as SQVTM and CDR2 as ANQGSEA. CDR3 length: 12 amino acids. The ends were cut back, 5 bases at V and 3 bases at J, with 10 bases in the middle. CDR3 coding DNA: TGCAGCGTTTATCGCCGGGACACTGAAGCTTTCTTT. It yields the protein CSVYRRDTEAFF.

This clonotype has a count of ten or more. The chain couples TRBV28 to TRBJ2-7, with 8 positions matching TRBD2. Per germline, CDR1 MDHEN and CDR2 SYDVKM. The trim removed 3 bases at V and 7 bases at J, leaving 14 bases unmatched. This CDR3 has 16 residues. The chain's CDR3 is CASSLFVAGRAGEQYF. The CDR3 bases are TGTGCCAGCAGTTTGTTCGTAGCCGGGAGGGCCGGGGAGCAGTACTTC.

Concerning this clonotype: One end of the junction is discordant with germline, which a read error may explain. The rearrangement uses TRBV5-6 and TRBJ1-5, with D unclear. The CDR3 is 12 residues long. Germline assignment: CDR1 SGHDT and CDR2 YYEEEE. The CDR3 nucleotides are TGTGCCTGCAGCTTGGGCAATCAGCCCCAGCATTTT. It specifies CACSLGNQPQHF.

This clonotype was counted ten times or more. The chain recombines TRBV12-3 or TRBV12-4 with TRBJ1-1, with no clear D. Trimming left V 7 bases short and J 5 bases short, with 14 bases between. The CDR3 has 13 residues. The CDR3 is CASNHHGRTEAFF. The CDR3 region has the DNA TGTGCCAGCAATCACCATGGGAGGACTGAAGCTTTCTTT.

In this sample, this clonotype turned up many times. The chain employs TRBV28 and TRBJ1-5, with D possibly being TRBD1 (6 bases). Trimming pared 3 bases from V and 1 base from J, leaving 10 bases between. The germline V gene encodes CDR1 MDHEN and CDR2 SYDVKM. The CDR3 extends over 15 amino acids. The CDR3 loop reads CASSLDSASNQPQHF. For the CDR3, the DNA is TGTGCCAGCAGTTTGGACAGTGCGAGCAATCAGCCCCAGCATTTT.

At least ten counts were recorded for this clonotype. The chain links TRBV2 to TRBJ1-1; TRBD1 might be the D (5 bases). The CDR3 is 13 residues long. Trimming removed 4 bases from V and 0 bases from J, with 6 bases in between. In germline, CDR1 is SNHLY, CDR2 FYNNEI. The CDR3 spells CASSADMNTEAFF. DNA of the CDR3: TGTGCCAGCAGTGCGGACATGAACACTGAAGCTTTCTTT.

The table lists this clonotype with a count of one. The chain has TRBV2 and TRBJ2-1; the D gene is possibly TRBD2 (6 bases). Germline CDR1 and CDR2: SNHLY and FYNNEI. Trimming took off 6 bases at V and 3 bases at J, with 15 bases between the two ends. This CDR3 region has 15 residues. CDR3 bases: TGTGCCAGCAGCCGTAGCGGTACAATCTACAATGAGCAGTTCTTC. Amino acids: CASSRSGTIYNEQFF. Full variable domain (outside the CDR3, taken from reference TRBV2 and TRBJ2-1): EPEVTQTPSHQVTQMGQEVILRCVPISNHLYFYWYRQILGQKVEFLVSFYNNEISEKSEIFDDQFSVERPDGSNFTLKIRSTKLEDSAMYFCASSRSGTIYNEQFFGPGTRLTVL.

This clonotype was seen a few times. This sequence joins TRBV7-9 and TRBJ2-7; 8 nucleotides agree with TRBD2. J lost 5 bases, V lost 6 bases, and 9 bases had no gene match. The CDR3 is 14 residues long. Germline V lookup: CDR1 SEHNR, CDR2 FQNEAQ (reference sequence). The CDR3 coding sequence is TGTGCCAGCAGATACAGCGGGAGTAAGGACGAGCAGTACTTC. The encoded protein is CASRYSGSKDEQYF.

This clonotype was counted a few times. The chain uses TRBV5-5 and TRBJ2-7; D is perhaps TRBD1 or TRBD2 (5 bases each). CDR1 and CDR2 from the germline V gene are SGHKS and YYEKEE (reference sequence). The ends were cut back, 3 bases at V and 5 bases at J, with 12 bases in the middle. This CDR3 is 13 amino acids long. CDR3 protein: CASSWDLGNEQYF. The CDR3 coding sequence is TGTGCCAGCAGCTGGGACCTGGGGAACGAGCAGTACTTC.

Turning to this clonotype: This sequence may be a read error, since a much larger clone differs from it by one base. The J gene is TRBJ2-5, the V gene TRBV7-6; D is possibly TRBD1 or TRBD2 (5 bases each). Deletions cut 0 bases from V and 5 bases from J, with 22 bases between. There are 18 residues in the CDR3. Germline assignment: CDR1 SGHVS and CDR2 FNYEAQ. In DNA, the CDR3 is TGTGCCAGCAGCTTAGCATTAAACCCGGGACCGGCCGTGGAGACCCAGTACTTC. This gives the protein CASSLALNPGPAVETQYF.

The chain employs TRBV19 and TRBJ2-7; the D gene is possibly TRBD2 (6 bases). This CDR3 has 16 amino acids. V lost 3 bases, J lost 0 bases, and 15 bases lay in between. Germline CDR1 reads LNHDA; CDR2 reads SQIVND (reference sequence). The DNA of the CDR3 is TGTGCCAGTAGTATCCGGGGAGGCTTGCCCTCCTACGAGCAGTACTTC. Translated: CASSIRGGLPSYEQYF.

There are a few counts of this clonotype. This CDR3 reads CASSLAPLGRSIEQYF. The CDR3 DNA follows: TGTGCCAGCAGCTTAGCGCCCCTCGGACGGTCGATCGAGCAGTACTTC. This chain uses TRBV7-9 with TRBJ2-7; no reliable D call. Per germline, CDR1 SEHNR and CDR2 FQNEAQ (reference sequence). The CDR3 is 16 amino acids. Between the trimmed V and J ends, which lost 0 bases and 6 bases, there was a span of 18 bases.

This clonotype has a count of ten or more. The J gene is TRBJ1-5, the V gene TRBV28, with 9 bases lining up with TRBD1. The trim removed 6 bases at V and 0 bases at J, leaving 6 bases unmatched. This CDR3 is built from 16 residues. CDR1 and CDR2 from the germline V gene are MDHEN and SYDVKM. CDR3 loop: CASSKTGGLSNQPQHF. CDR3 coding DNA: TGTGCCAGCAGCAAAACAGGGGGCCTTAGCAATCAGCCCCAGCATTTT.

This rearrangement joins TRBV15 to TRBJ2-1; D might be TRBD1 or TRBD2, each matching 6 bases. CDR1 is LNHNV and CDR2 is YYDKDF in the germline V gene (reference sequence). The ends were cut back, 5 bases at V and 6 bases at J, with 20 bases in the middle. The CDR3 extends over 16 amino acids. The CDR3 sequence: CATSGRGQNTGNEQFF. The CDR3 DNA reads as TGTGCCACCAGCGGTCGGGGGCAAAATACGGGCAATGAGCAGTTCTTC. Drawing the rest from reference TRBV15 and TRBJ2-1, the complete variable domain is DAMVIQNPRYQVTQFGKPVTLSCSQTLNHNVMYWYQQKSSQAPKLLFHYYDKDFNNEADTPDNFQSRRPNTSFCFLDIRSPGLGDTAMYLCATSGRGQNTGNEQFFGPGTRLTVL.